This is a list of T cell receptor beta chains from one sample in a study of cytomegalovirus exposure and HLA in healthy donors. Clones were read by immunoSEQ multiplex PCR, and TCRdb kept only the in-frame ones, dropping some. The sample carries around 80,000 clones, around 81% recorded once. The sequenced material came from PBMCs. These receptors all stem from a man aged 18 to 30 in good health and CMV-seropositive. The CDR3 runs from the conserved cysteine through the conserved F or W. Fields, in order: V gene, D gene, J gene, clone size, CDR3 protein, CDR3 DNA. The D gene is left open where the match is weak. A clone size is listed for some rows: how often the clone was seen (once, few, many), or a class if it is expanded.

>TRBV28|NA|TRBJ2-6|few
CASSLLTGTGANVLTF
TGTGCCAGCAGTCTCCTCACGGGGACTGGGGCCAACGTCCTGACTTTC
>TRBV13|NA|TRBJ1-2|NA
CASRPTGNYGYTF
TGTGCCAGCAGGCCAACAGGGAACTATGGCTACACCTTC
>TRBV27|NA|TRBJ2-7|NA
CASSLGHEQYF
TGTGCCAGCAGTTTGGGGCACGAGCAGTACTTC
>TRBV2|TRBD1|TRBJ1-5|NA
CASTPGQLSNQPQHF
TGTGCCAGCACTCCGGGACAGCTTAGCAATCAGCCCCAGCATTTT
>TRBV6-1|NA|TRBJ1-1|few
CASSEAGENTEAFF
TGTGCCAGCAGTGAAGCAGGGGAAAACACTGAAGCTTTCTTT
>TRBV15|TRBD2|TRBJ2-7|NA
CATSRDGRVLDEQYF
TGTGCCACCAGCAGAGACGGGAGGGTCCTCGACGAGCAGTACTTC
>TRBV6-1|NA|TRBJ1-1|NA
CASSHSNTEAFF
TGTGCCAGCAGCCACTCGAACACTGAAGCTTTCTTT
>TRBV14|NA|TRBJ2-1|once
CASSHGSEQFF
TGTGCCAGCAGCCACGGGAGTGAGCAGTTCTTC
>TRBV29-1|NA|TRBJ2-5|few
CSVTVSQETQYF
TGCAGCGTCACAGTTTCCCAAGAGACCCAGTACTTC
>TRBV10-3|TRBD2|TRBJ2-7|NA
CAISESASGSMYEQYF
TGTGCCATCAGTGAGTCGGCTAGCGGGAGTATGTACGAGCAGTACTTC
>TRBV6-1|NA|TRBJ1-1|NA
CASCRNSGVNTEAFF
TGTGCCAGCTGCCGCAACTCGGGAGTGAACACTGAAGCTTTCTTT
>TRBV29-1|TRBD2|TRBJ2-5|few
CSVPARLAGAETQYF
TGCAGCGTTCCCGCCAGACTAGCGGGAGCGGAGACCCAGTACTTC
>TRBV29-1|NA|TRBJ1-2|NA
CSVEDQGGRGYTF
TGCAGCGTTGAAGATCAGGGTGGTAGGGGCTACACCTTC
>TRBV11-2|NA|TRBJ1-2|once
CASSSLRGKLPGYTF
TGTGCCAGCAGCTCCTTAAGGGGCAAGCTTCCTGGCTACACCTTC
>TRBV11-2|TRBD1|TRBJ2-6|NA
CASSAGGFGANVLTF
TGTGCCAGCAGCGCAGGGGGCTTCGGGGCCAACGTCCTGACTTTC
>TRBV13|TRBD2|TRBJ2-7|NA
CASSLEGGSSYEQYF
TGTGCCAGCAGCTTAGAGGGCGGGAGCTCCTACGAGCAGTACTTC
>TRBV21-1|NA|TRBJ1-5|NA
CASSNGTNNYSNQPQHF
TGTGCCAGCAGCAATGGGACAAATAACTATAGCAATCAGCCCCAGCATTTT
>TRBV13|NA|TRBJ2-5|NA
CASSLSGGLGETQYF
TGTGCCAGCAGCTTATCTGGCGGGCTCGGGGAGACCCAGTACTTC
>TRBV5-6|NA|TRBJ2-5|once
CASSLGQIQETQYF
TGTGCCAGCAGCTTAGGACAGATTCAAGAGACCCAGTACTTC
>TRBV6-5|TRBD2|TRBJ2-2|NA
CAIRPGTSPFGELFF
TGTGCCATCCGCCCCGGGACTAGCCCGTTCGGGGAGCTGTTTTTT
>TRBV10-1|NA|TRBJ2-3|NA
CASSAARGDTQYF
TGCGCCAGCAGTGCCGCCAGAGGAGATACGCAGTATTTT
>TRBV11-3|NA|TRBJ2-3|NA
CASSLRTDTQYF
TGTGCCAGCAGCCTTCGGACAGATACGCAGTATTTT
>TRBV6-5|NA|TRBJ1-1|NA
CASSYREDTEAFF
TGTGCCAGCAGTTACAGGGAGGACACTGAAGCTTTCTTT
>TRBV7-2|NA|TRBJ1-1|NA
CASSFSWANTEAFF
TGTGCCAGCAGCTTTTCATGGGCGAACACTGAAGCTTTCTTT
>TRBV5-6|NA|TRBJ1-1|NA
CASSYATGGAFF
TGTGCCAGCAGCTACGCGACTGGAGGAGCTTTCTTT
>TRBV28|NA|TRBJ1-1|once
CASSPGGMNTEAFF
TGTGCCAGCAGCCCGGGAGGCATGAACACTGAAGCTTTCTTT
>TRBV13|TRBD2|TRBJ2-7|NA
CASSFKTSYVFQYF
TGTGCCAGCAGTTTTAAGACTAGCTACGTTTTCCAGTACTTC
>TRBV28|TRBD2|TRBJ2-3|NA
CASSSGLAGGTDTQYF
TGTGCCAGCAGTAGTGGACTAGCGGGAGGCACAGATACGCAGTATTTT
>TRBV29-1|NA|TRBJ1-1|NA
CSADRWTEAFF
TGCAGCGCTGACAGGTGGACTGAAGCTTTCTTT
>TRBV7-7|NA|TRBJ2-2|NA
CASSLVIRGRLVNTGELFF
TGTGCTAGCAGCTTAGTGATCAGGGGAAGGCTCGTAAACACCGGGGAGCTGTTTTTT
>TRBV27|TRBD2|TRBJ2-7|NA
CASSLLAGLSEQYF
TGTGCCAGCAGCTTACTAGCGGGTCTCTCCGAGCAGTACTTC
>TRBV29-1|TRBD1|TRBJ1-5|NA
CSVTTGGNQPQHF
TGCAGCGTTACAACAGGGGGCAATCAGCCCCAGCATTTT
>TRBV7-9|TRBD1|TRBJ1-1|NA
CASSLRQGQEMNTEAFF
TGTGCCAGCAGCTTACGACAGGGGCAAGAAATGAACACTGAAGCTTTCTTT
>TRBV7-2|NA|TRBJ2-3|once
CASSLGSGGDTQYF
TGTGCCAGCAGCCTGGGCTCCGGAGGAGATACGCAGTATTTT
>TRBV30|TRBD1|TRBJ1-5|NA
CAWSVPGQGDQPQHF
TGTGCCTGGAGTGTCCCGGGACAGGGGGATCAGCCCCAGCATTTT
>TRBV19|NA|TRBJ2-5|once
CASNSLYQETQYF
TGTGCCAGTAACTCGTTATACCAAGAGACCCAGTACTTC
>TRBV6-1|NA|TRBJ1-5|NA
CASSEEWGLSNQPQHF
TGTGCCAGCAGTGAAGAGTGGGGGCTTAGCAATCAGCCCCAGCATTTT
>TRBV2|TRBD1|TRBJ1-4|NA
CASSEPDRAWKEKLFF
TGTGCCAGCAGTGAACCGGACAGGGCCTGGAAAGAAAAACTGTTTTTT
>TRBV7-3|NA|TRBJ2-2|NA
CASSLRGGTGELFF
TGTGCCAGCAGCTTAAGAGGGGGCACCGGGGAGCTGTTTTTT
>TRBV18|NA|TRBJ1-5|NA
CASSPAEDQPQHF
TGTGCCAGCTCCCCGGCGGAAGATCAGCCCCAGCATTTT
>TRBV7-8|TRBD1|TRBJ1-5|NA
CASSPNQGDQPQHF
TGTGCCAGCAGCCCCAACCAGGGGGATCAGCCCCAGCATTTT
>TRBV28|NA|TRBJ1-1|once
CASSRGYTEAFF
TGTGCCAGCAGTAGAGGGTACACTGAAGCTTTCTTT
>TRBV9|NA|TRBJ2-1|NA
CASSVDGGDYNEQFF
TGTGCCAGCAGCGTAGATGGGGGCGACTACAATGAGCAGTTCTTC
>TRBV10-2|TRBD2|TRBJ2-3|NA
CASSDPGGRSTDTQYF
TGCGCCAGCAGTGACCCGGGCGGGAGAAGCACAGATACGCAGTATTTT
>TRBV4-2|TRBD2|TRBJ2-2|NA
CASSQGLAVTGELFF
TGTGCCAGCAGCCAGGGACTAGCGGTTACCGGGGAGCTGTTTTTT
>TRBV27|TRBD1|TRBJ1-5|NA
CASSWDRNQPQHF
TGTGCCAGCAGTTGGGACAGAAATCAGCCCCAGCATTTT
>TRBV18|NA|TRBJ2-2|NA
CASSETGLGTGELFF
TGTGCCAGCTCTGAAACGGGACTGGGAACCGGGGAGCTGTTTTTT